This T cell receptor (beta chain) was sequenced during a study of T cell responses to AZD1222 COVID-19 vaccine. Germline assignment: CDR1 SEHNR and CDR2 FQNEAQ (reference sequence). V was clipped by 5 bases and J by 4 bases, with 14 bases between them. The CDR3 totals 14 residues. Study-wide points: Spike as a whole was targeted by vaccine-associated CD4 TCRs, dominant at 160-218 and 743-854. Spike-specific TCR breadth and depth grew following two AZD1222 doses. Reports indicate that nearly half of spike-specific TCRs are directed at unmutated variant regions.

Comment on this clone: The antigen remains undetermined.

Repertoires were generated with immunoSEQ multiplex PCR, while TCRdb's copy carries only in-frame clones and drops some. The sample has more than 150,000 clones, 80% to 90% seen once. The sample in question was peripheral blood, obtained on day 0 of MenACWY control vaccination. The J gene is TRBJ1-2, the V gene TRBV7-9, with D hard to call. The receptor's source is an adult in good health. The CDR3 is CASSTDREPYGYTF. The CDR3 DNA reads TGTGCCAGCAGCACAGACCGAGAGCCCTATGGCTACACCTTC.